This T cell receptor (beta chain) is drawn from a study of neurological immune-mediated disorders. Details on this clonotype: The antigen is undetermined.

Study-wide points: Expanded clones shared no identical CDR3 amino acid sequences across subjects, which suggested private TCR-beta repertoires in all groups.

The authors made cDNA by 5'RACE with 10-nucleotide random UMIs. TCRdb processed the 5' RACE reads anew with MiXCR; each CDR3 protein has one entry. The profile shows about 21,000 distinct CDR3 sequences, 6.2% of them singletons. Sorted libraries drew on about a million CD4+ or CD8+ T cells. Sequencing used CD8+ T cells from blood. The sequence was collected from a man between 18 and 29 years old in good health.

CDR3 in amino acids: CAWTLGQGDQPQHF. The CDR3, as DNA: TGTGCCTGGACACTGGGGCAGGGTGATCAGCCCCAGCATTTT. This chain joins TRBV30 and TRBJ1-5, with a tentative D call TRBD1 (5 bases). The CDR3 covers 14 residues. Germline V gives CDR1 GTSNPN, CDR2 SVGIG (reference sequence). Trimming pared 4 bases from V and 5 bases from J, leaving 15 bases between.